The T cell receptor (beta chain) under discussion was sequenced for a study of technical replicates of blood from a handful of donors. The protocol was immunoSEQ multiplex PCR, while the TCRdb copy is restricted to in-frame clones and leaves out a portion. The table shows approximately 64,000 clones, with roughly 86% occurring only once. Looked up from germline, CDR1 is MNHNY and CDR2 is SVGAGI (reference sequence). V shed 8 bases and J 2 bases; nucleotides not matched to a gene: 2. There are 12 residues in the CDR3. The clonotype was recovered from a human donor in good health. Some clones in this sample may be carry-over from other donors' samples. The gene calls are TRBV6-6 and TRBJ1-2; TRBD1 agrees at 7 bases. What was sequenced was PBMCs. The CDR3 DNA sequence: TGTGCCAGCTCGACAGGGAACTATGGCTACACCTTC. Its protein product is CASSTGNYGYTF.